These 9 T cell receptor beta chains share one sample of origin, sequenced in a study of cytomegalovirus exposure and HLA in healthy donors. Both 60 Vbeta primers and 13 Jbeta primers went into the PCR. Sequencing used immunoSEQ multiplex PCR; TCRdb keeps in-frame clones, though not all of them. The sample holds roughly 100,000 clones, approximately 82% seen once. The specimen was PBMCs. Receptors originate from a man aged 40-55 years in good health and CMV-seronegative.

This chain links TRBV6-6 with TRBJ2-7; 7 bases are a match to TRBD2. V was pared by 8 bases and J by 0 bases, with 13 bases of the junction left unmatched. CDR3 size: 16 residues. Per germline, CDR1 MNHNY and CDR2 SVGAGI (reference sequence). The CDR3 coding sequence is TGTGCCAGCGGGACGGCCGGGGGGTTTAGCTCCTACGAGCAGTACTTC. Its protein is CASGTAGGFSSYEQYF.

The chain recombines TRBV5-1 with TRBJ2-2; D unclear. Germline CDR1 reads SGHRS; CDR2 reads YFSETQ. The CDR3 consists of 14 residues. V was trimmed by 0 bases and J by 4 bases, leaving 7 bases between them. The CDR3 DNA is TGCGCCAGCAGCTTGGGTCAGGCCACCGGGGAGCTGTTTTTT. Its protein is CASSLGQATGELFF.

The J gene is TRBJ2-1, the V gene TRBV7-9, with a possible D match to TRBD1 (5 bases). V was pared by 5 bases and J by 4 bases, with 18 bases between. Per the germline V gene, CDR1 is SEHNR and CDR2 is FQNEAQ (reference sequence). The CDR3 totals 16 residues. CDR3 coding DNA: TGTGCCAGCAGCGGACAAGGGGCTTCTAGATACAATGAGCAGTTCTTC. Its translation is CASSGQGASRYNEQFF.

The chain joins TRBV6-1 to TRBJ1-2; unclear D gene. Trimming took 4 bases from V and 8 from J, leaving 17 bases between them. The CDR3 has 14 residues. Germline CDR1 MNHNS, CDR2 SASEGT. The CDR3 spells CASSAGGKIGGYTF. The CDR3 region has the DNA TGTGCCAGCAGTGCCGGCGGAAAGATAGGCGGCTACACCTTC.

The chain uses TRBV11-2 and TRBJ2-3, with TRBD2 matching 12 bases. With 3 bases clipped from V and 4 bases from J, the junction kept 5 bases outside the gene matches. The CDR3 has 16 residues. CDR1 SGHAT and CDR2 FQNNGV come from the germline V gene. CDR3 sequence (DNA): TGTGCCAGCAGCTTTCTAGCGGGGGGGTCCTCAGATACGCAGTATTTT. Translation: CASSFLAGGSSDTQYF.

V and J are TRBV25-1 and TRBJ2-1; weak D call: TRBD1 (5 bases). Per the germline V gene, CDR1 is MGHDK and CDR2 is SYGVNS. The CDR3 contains 16 residues. V was shortened by 3 bases and J by 7 bases, with 19 bases between the two germline ends. CDR3 sequence (DNA): TGTGCCAGCAGTGAGCCCGGAGATCTAGGGGCGAATGAGCAGTTCTTC. Its translation is CASSEPGDLGANEQFF. The full variable domain, rest sourced from reference TRBV25-1 and TRBJ2-1, is EADIYQTPRYLVIGTGKKITLECSQTMGHDKMYWYQQDPGMELHLIHYSYGVNSTEKGDLSSESTVSRIRTEHFPLTLESARPSHTSQYLCASSEPGDLGANEQFFGPGTRLTVL.

In its sample, this clone was seen once. J is TRBJ2-1 and V is TRBV19, with 8 positions matching TRBD1. The CDR3 is 17 residues long. Germline assignment: CDR1 LNHDA and CDR2 SQIVND (reference sequence). The ends lost 3 bases at V and 0 bases at J; junction bases unmatched: 7. The CDR3 coding sequence is TGTGCCAGTAGTATCTCCCGGACAGGGAGCTCCTACAATGAGCAGTTCTTC. Its protein product is CASSISRTGSSYNEQFF.

This clone was detected only a few times. The gene calls are TRBV7-9 and TRBJ1-5; TRBD1 is a possible D gene (6 bases). Trimming removed 4 bases from V and 7 bases from J, with 8 bases in between. The CDR3 has 12 amino acids. Per the germline V gene, CDR1 is SEHNR and CDR2 is FQNEAQ (reference sequence). This chain's CDR3 is CASSSTGQPQHF. For the CDR3, the DNA is TGTGCCAGCAGCTCGACAGGCCAGCCCCAGCATTTT.

The chain is built from TRBV12-5 and TRBJ1-4, with 9 bases identical to TRBD1. Germline V gene data show CDR1 as LGHNT and CDR2 as FRNRAP. The CDR3 contains 15 residues. J was trimmed by 3 bases and V by 1 base; bases with no gene match: 0. This chain's CDR3 is CASGLGQGANEKLFF. The CDR3 bases are TGTGCTAGTGGTTTGGGACAGGGGGCTAATGAAAAACTGTTTTTT.